Included here is one TCR beta chain sequence, with context. Per the authors' pipeline: Using reference gene primer amplification, nucleated cell counts were estimated. Only in-frame clones appear in the TCRdb table, and some are missing; sequencing was by immunoSEQ multiplex PCR. V and J calls and clone size are copied from that table; D and trimming were computed from the DNA. The sample lists fewer than 250,000 clones, around 84% occurring once. This entry belongs to a study of blood T cell repertoires in COVID-19. Across the whole study: COVID-19 samples from acute and convalescent phases originated in the United States, Italy and Spain. In each case, the material was cDNA or gDNA derived from T cells, B-cell-depleted T cells, or PBMCs.

Donors in Cohort 3 who had recovered were those with two negative PCRs, healthcare professional clearance, or resolution of their symptoms. CDR3 size: 18 residues. Trimming pared 5 bases from V and 7 bases from J, leaving 26 bases between. Germline CDR1 reads MDHEN; CDR2 reads SYDVKM. This chain connects TRBV28 to TRBJ1-4; TRBD1 might be the D (6 bases). The sample comprised PBMCs or T cells enriched from blood (not recorded which). This receptor was obtained from a woman in her 30s who had recovered from COVID-19. Written as DNA, the CDR3 is TGTGCCAGCAGTAGGGAACCATTAAGGGGGAAGAGAGTTGAAAAACTGTTTTTT. It codes for CASSREPLRGKRVEKLFF.